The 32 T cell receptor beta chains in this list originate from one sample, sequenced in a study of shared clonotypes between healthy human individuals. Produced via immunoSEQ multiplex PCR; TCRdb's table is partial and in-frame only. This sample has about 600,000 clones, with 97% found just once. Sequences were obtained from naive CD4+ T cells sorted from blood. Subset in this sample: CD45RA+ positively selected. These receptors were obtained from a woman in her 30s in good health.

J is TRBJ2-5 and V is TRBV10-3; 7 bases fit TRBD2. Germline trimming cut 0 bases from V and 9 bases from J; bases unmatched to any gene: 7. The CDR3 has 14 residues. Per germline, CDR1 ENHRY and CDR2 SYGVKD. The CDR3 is CAISESFAGVAQYF. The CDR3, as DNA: TGTGCCATCAGTGAGTCCTTTGCGGGAGTGGCCCAGTACTTC.

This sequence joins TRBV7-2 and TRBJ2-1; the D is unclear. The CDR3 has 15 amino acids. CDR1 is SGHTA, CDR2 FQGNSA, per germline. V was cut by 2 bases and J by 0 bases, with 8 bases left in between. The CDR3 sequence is CASSLLGSSYNEQFF. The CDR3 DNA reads TGTGCCAGCAGCTTATTGGGAAGCTCCTACAATGAGCAGTTCTTC.

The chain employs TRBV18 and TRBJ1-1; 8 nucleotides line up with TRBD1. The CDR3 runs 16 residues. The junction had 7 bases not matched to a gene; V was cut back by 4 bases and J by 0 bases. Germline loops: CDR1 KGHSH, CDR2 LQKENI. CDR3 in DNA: TGTGCCAGCTCACTAGGACAGGGTGAGCTGAACACTGAAGCTTTCTTT. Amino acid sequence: CASSLGQGELNTEAFF.

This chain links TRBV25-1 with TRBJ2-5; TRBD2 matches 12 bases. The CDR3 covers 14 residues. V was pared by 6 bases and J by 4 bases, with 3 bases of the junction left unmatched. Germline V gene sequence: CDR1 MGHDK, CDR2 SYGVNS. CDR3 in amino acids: CASRGLAGLETQYF. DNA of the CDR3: TGTGCCAGCAGGGGACTAGCGGGTCTAGAGACCCAGTACTTC. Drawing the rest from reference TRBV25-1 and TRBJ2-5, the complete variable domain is EADIYQTPRYLVIGTGKKITLECSQTMGHDKMYWYQQDPGMELHLIHYSYGVNSTEKGDLSSESTVSRIRTEHFPLTLESARPSHTSQYLCASRGLAGLETQYFGPGTRLLVL.

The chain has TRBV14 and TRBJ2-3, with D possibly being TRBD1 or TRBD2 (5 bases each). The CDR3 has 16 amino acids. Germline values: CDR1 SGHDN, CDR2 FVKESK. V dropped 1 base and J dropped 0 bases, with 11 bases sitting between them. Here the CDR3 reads CASSQVSGRSTDTQYF. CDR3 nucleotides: TGTGCCAGCAGCCAAGTTTCAGGGAGAAGCACAGATACGCAGTATTTT.

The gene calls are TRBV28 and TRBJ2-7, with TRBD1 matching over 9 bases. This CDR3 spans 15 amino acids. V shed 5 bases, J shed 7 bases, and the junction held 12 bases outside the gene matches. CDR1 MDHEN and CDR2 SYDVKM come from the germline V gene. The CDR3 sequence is CASSLPGTGLLEQYF. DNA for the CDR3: TGTGCCAGCAGTCTTCCCGGGACAGGGCTGTTGGAGCAGTACTTC.

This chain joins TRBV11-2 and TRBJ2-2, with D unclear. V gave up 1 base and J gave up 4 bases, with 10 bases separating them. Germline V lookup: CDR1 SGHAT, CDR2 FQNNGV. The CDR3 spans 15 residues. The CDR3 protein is CASSLVPRSTGELFF. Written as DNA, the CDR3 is TGTGCCAGCAGCTTAGTCCCCCGGAGCACCGGGGAGCTGTTTTTT.

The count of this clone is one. CDR3 protein: CASRGSQYQETQYF. The CDR3 bases are TGTGCCAGCAGGGGATCACAGTACCAAGAGACCCAGTACTTC. V gene TRBV27 combines with J gene TRBJ2-5; no clear D. The CDR3 covers 14 residues. The germline gives CDR1 MNHEY, CDR2 SMNVEV (reference sequence). Trimming cost V 6 bases and J 0 bases, with 11 bases left between them.

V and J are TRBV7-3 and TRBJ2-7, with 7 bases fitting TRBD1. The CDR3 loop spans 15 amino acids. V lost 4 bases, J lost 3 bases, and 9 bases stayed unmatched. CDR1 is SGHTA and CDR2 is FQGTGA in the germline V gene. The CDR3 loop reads CASSSRAGGYYEQYF. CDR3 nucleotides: TGTGCCAGCAGCTCCCGAGCAGGGGGTTACTACGAGCAGTACTTC.

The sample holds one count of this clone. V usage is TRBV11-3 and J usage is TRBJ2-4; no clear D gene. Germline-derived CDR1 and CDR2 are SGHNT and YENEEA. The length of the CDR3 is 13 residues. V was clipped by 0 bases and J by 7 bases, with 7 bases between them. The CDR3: CASSLDNRNIQYF. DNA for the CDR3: TGTGCCAGCAGCTTAGATAATAGGAACATTCAGTACTTC.

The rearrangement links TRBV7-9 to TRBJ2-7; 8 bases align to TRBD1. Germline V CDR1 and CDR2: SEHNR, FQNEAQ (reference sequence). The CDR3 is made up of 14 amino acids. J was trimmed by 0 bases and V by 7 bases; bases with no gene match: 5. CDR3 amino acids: CASTDQGASYEQYF. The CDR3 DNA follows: TGTGCCAGCACTGATCAGGGGGCCTCCTACGAGCAGTACTTC.

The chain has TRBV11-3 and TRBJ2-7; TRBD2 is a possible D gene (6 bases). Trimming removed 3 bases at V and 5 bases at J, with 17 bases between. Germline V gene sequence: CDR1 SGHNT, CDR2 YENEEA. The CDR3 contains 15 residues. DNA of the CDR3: TGTGCCAGCAGCTTGCAAGCGGGTATAAGCGACGAGCAGTACTTC. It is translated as CASSLQAGISDEQYF.

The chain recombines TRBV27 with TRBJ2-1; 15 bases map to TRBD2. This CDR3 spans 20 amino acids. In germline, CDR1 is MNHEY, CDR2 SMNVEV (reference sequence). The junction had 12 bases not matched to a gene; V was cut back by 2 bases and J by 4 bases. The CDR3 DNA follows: TGTGCCAGCAGTTTACAGCCCGGACTAGCGGGGGGGAGAAGATACAATGAGCAGTTCTTC. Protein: CASSLQPGLAGGRRYNEQFF.

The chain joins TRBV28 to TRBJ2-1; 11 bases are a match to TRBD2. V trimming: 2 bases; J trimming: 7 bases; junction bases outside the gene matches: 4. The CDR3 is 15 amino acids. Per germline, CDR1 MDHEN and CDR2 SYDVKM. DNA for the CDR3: TGTGCCAGCAGTTTAGGGGGGACTAGCGGAAATGAGCAGTTCTTC. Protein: CASSLGGTSGNEQFF. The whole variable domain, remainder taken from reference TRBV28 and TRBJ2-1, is DVKVTQSSRYLVKRTGEKVFLECVQDMDHENMFWYRQDPGLGLRLIYFSYDVKMKEKGDIPEGYSVSREKKERFSLILESASTNQTSMYLCASSLGGTSGNEQFFGPGTRLTVL.

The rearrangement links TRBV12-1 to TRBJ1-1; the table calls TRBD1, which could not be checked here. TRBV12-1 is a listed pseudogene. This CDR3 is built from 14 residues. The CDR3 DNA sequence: TGTGCCAGCAGCTTTCAGATGGGCCACACTGAAGCTTTCTTT. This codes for CASSFQMGHTEAFF.

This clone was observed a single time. In DNA, the CDR3 is TGTGCCAGCAGCTTATCTTTGTCTAGCGGAGCCACGCAGTATTTT. It specifies CASSLSLSSGATQYF. This chain connects TRBV7-6 to TRBJ2-3; TRBD2 matches at 7 bases. The CDR3 contains 15 residues. CDR1 is SGHVS, CDR2 FNYEAQ, per germline. Trimming at V came to 2 bases and at J to 9 bases, leaving 11 bases not matched to a gene.

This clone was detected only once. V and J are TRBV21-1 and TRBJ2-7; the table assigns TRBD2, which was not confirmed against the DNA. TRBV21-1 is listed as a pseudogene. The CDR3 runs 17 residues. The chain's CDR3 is CASSKGVSGRTFNEQYF. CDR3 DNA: TGTGCCAGCAGCAAAGGCGTGAGCGGGAGGACCTTCAACGAGCAGTACTTC.

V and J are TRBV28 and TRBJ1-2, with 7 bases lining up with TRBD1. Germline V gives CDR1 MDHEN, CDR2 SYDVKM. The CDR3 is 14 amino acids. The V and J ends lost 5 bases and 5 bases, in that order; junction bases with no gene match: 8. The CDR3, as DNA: TGTGCCAGCAGTCCGAGCAGACAGGGATATGGCTACACCTTC. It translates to CASSPSRQGYGYTF.

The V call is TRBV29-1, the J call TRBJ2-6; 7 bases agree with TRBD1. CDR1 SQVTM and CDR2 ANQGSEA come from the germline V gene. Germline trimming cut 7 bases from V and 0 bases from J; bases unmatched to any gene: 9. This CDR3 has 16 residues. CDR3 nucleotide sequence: TGCAGCGCCTCCGGGACAGCCGACTCTGGGGCCAACGTCCTGACTTTC. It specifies CSASGTADSGANVLTF.

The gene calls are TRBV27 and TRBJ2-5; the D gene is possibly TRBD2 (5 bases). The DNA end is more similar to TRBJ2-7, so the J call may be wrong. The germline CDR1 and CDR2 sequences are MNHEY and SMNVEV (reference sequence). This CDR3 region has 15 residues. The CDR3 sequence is CASSFRGRSTYEQYF. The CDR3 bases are TGTGCCAGCAGCTTCCGGGGAAGAAGTACCTACGAGCAGTACTTC.

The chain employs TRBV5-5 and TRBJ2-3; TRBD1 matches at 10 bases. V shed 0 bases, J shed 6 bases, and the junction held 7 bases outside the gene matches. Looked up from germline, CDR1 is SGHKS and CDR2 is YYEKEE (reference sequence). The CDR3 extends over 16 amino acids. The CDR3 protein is CASSLVRDRGSDTQYF. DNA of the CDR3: TGTGCCAGCAGCTTGGTCCGGGACAGGGGTTCGGATACGCAGTATTTT. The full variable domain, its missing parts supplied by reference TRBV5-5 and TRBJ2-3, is DAGVTQSPTHLIKTRGQQVTLRCSPISGHKSVSWYQQVLGQGPQFIFQYYEKEERGRGNFPDRFSARQFPNYSSELNVNALLLGDSALYLCASSLVRDRGSDTQYFGPGTRLTVL.

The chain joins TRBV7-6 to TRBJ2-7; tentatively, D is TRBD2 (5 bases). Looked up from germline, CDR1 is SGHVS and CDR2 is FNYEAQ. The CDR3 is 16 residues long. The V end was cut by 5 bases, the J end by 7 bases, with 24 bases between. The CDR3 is CASSPMGMDSVGEQYF. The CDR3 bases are TGTGCCAGCAGCCCTATGGGCATGGACTCCGTAGGGGAGCAGTACTTC.

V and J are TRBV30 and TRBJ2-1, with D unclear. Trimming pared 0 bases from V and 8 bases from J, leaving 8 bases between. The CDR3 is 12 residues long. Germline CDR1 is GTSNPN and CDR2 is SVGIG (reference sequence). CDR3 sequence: CAWSVIGHEQFF. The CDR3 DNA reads TGTGCCTGGAGTGTAATAGGGCATGAGCAGTTCTTC.

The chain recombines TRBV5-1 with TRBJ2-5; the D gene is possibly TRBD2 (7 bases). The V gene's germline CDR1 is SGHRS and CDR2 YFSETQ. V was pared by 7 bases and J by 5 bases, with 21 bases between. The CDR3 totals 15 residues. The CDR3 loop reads CASAPRGGRSETQYF. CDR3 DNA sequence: TGCGCCAGCGCCCCGAGGGGGGGGCGCTCGGAGACCCAGTACTTC.

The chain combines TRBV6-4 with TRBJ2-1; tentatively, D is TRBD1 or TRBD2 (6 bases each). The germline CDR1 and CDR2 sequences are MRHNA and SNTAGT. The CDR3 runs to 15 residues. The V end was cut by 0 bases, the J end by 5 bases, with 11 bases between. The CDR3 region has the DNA TGTGCCAGCAGTGACTCGTGGGGGGCCCACAATGAGCAGTTCTTC. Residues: CASSDSWGAHNEQFF.

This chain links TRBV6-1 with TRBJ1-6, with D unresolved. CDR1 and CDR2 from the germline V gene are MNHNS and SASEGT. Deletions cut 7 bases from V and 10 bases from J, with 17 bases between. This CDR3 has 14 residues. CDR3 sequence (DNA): TGTGCCAGCACGGGCCAGGTTCTCTACTCACCCCTCCACTTT. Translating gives CASTGQVLYSPLHF.

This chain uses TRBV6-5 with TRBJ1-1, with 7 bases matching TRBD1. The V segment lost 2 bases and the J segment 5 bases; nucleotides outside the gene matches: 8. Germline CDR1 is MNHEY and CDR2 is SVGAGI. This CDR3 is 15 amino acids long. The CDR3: CASSYAEGAGTEAFF. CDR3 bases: TGTGCCAGCAGTTACGCTGAGGGGGCTGGAACTGAAGCTTTCTTT.

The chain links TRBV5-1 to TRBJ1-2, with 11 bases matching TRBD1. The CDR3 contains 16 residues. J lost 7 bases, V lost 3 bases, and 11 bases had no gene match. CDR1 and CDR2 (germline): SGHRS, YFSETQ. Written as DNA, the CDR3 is TGCGCCAGCAGCTCGGAGTACGGACAGGGGGCCTTTGGCTACACCTTC. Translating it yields CASSSEYGQGAFGYTF.

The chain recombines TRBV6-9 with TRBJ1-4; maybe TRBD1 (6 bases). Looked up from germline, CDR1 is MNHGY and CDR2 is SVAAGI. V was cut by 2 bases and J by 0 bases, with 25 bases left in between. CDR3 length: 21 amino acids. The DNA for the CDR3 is TGTGCCAGCAGTTATAAAGTCGAAGGGACACAACAGAGTGCAACTAATGAAAAACTGTTTTTT. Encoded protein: CASSYKVEGTQQSATNEKLFF.

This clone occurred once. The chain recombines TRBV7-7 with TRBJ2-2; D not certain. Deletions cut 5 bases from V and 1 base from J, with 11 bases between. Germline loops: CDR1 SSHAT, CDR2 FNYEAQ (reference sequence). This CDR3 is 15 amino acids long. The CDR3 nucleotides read TGTGCCAGCAGCCCGACTGGGCTGAACACCGGGGAGCTGTTTTTT. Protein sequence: CASSPTGLNTGELFF.

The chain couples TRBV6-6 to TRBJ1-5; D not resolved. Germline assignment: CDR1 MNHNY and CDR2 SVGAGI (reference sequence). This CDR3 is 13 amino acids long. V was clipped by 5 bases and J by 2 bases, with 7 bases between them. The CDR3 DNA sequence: TGTGCCAGCAGTCATGACCGCAATCAGCCCCAGCATTTT. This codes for CASSHDRNQPQHF.

As DNA, the CDR3 is TGTGCCAGCAGTCGAGGGACTAGCTACGAGCAGTACTTC. This gives the protein CASSRGTSYEQYF. V gene TRBV5-8 combines with J gene TRBJ2-5; 8 bases agree with TRBD2. Judging by the DNA end, TRBJ2-7 fits better; the J call may be wrong. CDR1 SGHTS and CDR2 YDEGEE come from the germline V gene. The CDR3 contains 13 residues.